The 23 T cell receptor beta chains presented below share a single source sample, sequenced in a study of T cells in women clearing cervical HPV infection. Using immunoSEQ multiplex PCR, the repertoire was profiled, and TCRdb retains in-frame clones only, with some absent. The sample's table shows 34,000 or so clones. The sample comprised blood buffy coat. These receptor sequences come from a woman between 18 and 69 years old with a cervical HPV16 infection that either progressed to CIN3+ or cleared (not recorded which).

CDR3: CASSLIGTGAYGYTF. Partial CDR3 DNA: TGTGCCAGCAGCTTAATCGGGACAGGTGCCTATGGC. The gene calls are TRBV5-6 and TRBJ1-2; 8 nucleotides match TRBD1. The read ends 3 residues shy of where the CDR3 ends; the end is completed using the germline J gene. The CDR3 has 15 residues. Per the germline V gene, CDR1 is SGHDT and CDR2 is YYEEEE. Germline trimming cut 2 bases from V and 4 bases from J; bases unmatched to any gene: 7.

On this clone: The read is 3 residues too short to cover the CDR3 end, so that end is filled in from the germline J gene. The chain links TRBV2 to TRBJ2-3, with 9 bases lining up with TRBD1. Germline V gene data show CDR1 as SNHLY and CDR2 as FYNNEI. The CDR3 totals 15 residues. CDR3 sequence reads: CASSWQGQGNQPQYF. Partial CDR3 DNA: TGTGCCAGCAGTTGGCAAGGACAGGGGAATCAGCCG.

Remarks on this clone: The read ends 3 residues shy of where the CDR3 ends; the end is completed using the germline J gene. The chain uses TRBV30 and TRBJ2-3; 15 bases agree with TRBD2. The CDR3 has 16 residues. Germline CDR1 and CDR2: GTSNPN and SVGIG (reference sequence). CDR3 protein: CACPRTSGGAGETQYF. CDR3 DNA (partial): TGTGCCTGCCCAAGGACTAGCGGGGGGGCAGGGGAGACG.

The CDR3 sequence is CASSPVAGMGTEAFF. The DNA read from the CDR3 is TGCGCCAGCAGCCCGGTGGCGGGGATGGGGACTGAA. The chain has TRBV5-1 and TRBJ1-1; D is undetermined. The sequenced fragment ends 3 residues before the CDR3 boundary, so the rest is inferred from the germline J gene. There are 15 residues in the CDR3. The ends were cut back, 4 bases at V and 5 bases at J, with 18 bases in the middle. Per the germline V gene, CDR1 is SGHRS and CDR2 is YFSETQ.

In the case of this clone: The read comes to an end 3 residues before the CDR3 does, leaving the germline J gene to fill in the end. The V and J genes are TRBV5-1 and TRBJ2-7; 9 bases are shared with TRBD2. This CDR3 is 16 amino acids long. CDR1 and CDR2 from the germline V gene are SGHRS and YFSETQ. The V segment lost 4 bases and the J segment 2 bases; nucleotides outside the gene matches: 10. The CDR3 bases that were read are TGCGCCAGCAGCCGAGGAGGACTAGCGAATGCCTACGAG. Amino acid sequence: CASSRGGLANAYE. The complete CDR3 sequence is CASSRGGLANAYEQYF.

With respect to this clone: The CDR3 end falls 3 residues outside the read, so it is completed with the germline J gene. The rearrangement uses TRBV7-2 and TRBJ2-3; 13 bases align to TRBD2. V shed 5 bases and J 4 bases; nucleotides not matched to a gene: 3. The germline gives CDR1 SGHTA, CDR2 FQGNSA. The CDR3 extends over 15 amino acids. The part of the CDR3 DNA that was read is TGTGCCAGCAGCCGGACTAGCGGGAGATCAGATACG. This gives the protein CASSRTSGRSDT. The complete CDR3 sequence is CASSRTSGRSDTQYF.

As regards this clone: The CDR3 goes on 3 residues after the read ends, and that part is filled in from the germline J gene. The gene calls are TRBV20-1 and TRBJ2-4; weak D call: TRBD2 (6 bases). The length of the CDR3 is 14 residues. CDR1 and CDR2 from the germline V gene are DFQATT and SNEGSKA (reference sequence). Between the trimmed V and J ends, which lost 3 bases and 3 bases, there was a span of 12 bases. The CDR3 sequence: CSAREGDGKNIQYF. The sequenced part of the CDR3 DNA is TGCAGTGCTAGGGAGGGTGACGGCAAAAACATT.

The part of the CDR3 DNA that was read is TGTGCCTGGAGTGTACTCAGGGGTATAGAGGGCTATGGC. This gives the protein CAWSVLRGIEGYG. The CDR3 reads in full as CAWSVLRGIEGYGYTF. The chain joins TRBV30 to TRBJ1-2, with a tentative D call TRBD1 (6 bases). The read ends 3 residues before the CDR3 terminus; that terminus is restored from the germline J gene. Trimming took off 0 bases at V and 4 bases at J, with 18 bases between the two ends. CDR3 length equals 16 residues. From germline, CDR1 is GTSNPN and CDR2 SVGIG (reference sequence).

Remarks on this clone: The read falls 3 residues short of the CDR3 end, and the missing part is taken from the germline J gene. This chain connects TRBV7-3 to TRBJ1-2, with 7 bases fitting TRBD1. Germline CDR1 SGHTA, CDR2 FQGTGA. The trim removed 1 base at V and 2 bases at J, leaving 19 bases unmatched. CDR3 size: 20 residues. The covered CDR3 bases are TGTGCCAGCAGCTTAAGGGCATTATCACGGGACAGTCATTCCAACTATGGC. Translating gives CASSLRALSRDSHSNYG. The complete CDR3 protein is CASSLRALSRDSHSNYGYTF.

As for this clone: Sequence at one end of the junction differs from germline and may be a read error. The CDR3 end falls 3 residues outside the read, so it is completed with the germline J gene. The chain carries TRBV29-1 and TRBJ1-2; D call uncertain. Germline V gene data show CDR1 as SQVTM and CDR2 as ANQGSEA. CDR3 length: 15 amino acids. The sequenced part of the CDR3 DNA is TGCAGCGTGGAAGGACTGTCTGGCGGGAACTATGGC. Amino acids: CSVEGLSGGNYG. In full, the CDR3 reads CSVEGLSGGNYGYTF.

Incomplete CDR3 DNA: TGTGCCAGCAGCCTCGGACAGGGGAAGACTGAA. Translating gives CASSLGQGKTE. The CDR3 reads in full as CASSLGQGKTEAFF. This sequence joins TRBV11-2 and TRBJ1-1, with TRBD1 matching over 9 bases. Sequencing ends 3 residues short of the CDR3 end; the germline J gene provides the rest. CDR1 and CDR2 (germline): SGHAT, FQNNGV. Losses at the gene ends were 5 bases for V and 5 bases for J; bases not matched to a gene: 6. This CDR3 region has 14 residues.

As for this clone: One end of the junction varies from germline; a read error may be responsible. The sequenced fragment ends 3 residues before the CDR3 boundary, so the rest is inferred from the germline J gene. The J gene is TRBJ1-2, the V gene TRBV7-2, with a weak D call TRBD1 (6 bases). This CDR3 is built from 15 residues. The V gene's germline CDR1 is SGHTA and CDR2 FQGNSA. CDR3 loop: CASSRVAGGGYDYTF. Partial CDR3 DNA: TGTGCCAGCAGTAGGGTAGCGGGAGGGGGGTATGAC.

This chain's CDR3 is CASSRGLWREQYF. Partial CDR3 DNA: TGTGCCAGTAGTAGGGGGCTTTGGCGCGAG. The chain has TRBV19 and TRBJ2-7; weak D call: TRBD1 (6 bases). The read ends 3 residues early relative to the CDR3; the germline J gene fills the gap. Germline assignment: CDR1 LNHDA and CDR2 SQIVND (reference sequence). CDR3 length: 13 residues. V dropped 4 bases and J dropped 6 bases, with 13 bases sitting between them.

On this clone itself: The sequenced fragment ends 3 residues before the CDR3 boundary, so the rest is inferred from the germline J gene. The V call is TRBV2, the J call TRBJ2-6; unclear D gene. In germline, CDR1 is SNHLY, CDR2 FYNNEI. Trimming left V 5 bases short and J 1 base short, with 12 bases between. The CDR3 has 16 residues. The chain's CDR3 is CASSKGRVSGANVLTF. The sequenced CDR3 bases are TGTGCCAGCAGTAAGGGTAGGGTTTCTGGGGCCAACGTC.

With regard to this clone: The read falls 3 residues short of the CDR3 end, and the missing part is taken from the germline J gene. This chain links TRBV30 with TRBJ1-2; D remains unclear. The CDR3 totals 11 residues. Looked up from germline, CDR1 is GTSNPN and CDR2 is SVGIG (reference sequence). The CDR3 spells CAWSVSNDYTF. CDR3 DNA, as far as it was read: TGTGCCTGGAGTGTTAGCAACGAC.

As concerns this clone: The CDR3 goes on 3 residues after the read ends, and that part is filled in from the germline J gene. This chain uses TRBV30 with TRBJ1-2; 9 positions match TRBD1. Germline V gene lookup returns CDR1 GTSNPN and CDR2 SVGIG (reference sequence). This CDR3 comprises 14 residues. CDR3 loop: CAWRSGTGRTDYTF. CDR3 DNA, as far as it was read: TGTGCCTGGAGATCCGGGACAGGGCGGACCGAC.

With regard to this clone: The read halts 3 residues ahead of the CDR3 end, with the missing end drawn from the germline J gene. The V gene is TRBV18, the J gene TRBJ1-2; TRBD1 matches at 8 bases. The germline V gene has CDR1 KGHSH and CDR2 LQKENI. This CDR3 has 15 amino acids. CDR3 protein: CASSPPDRGADRYTF. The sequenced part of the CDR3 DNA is TGTGCCAGCTCACCACCTGACAGGGGTGCAGATAGG.

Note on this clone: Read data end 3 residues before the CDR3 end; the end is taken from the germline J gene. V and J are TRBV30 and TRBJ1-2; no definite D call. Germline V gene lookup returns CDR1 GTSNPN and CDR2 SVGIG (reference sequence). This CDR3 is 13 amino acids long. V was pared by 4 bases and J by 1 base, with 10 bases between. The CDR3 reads CAWKEGLNYGYTF. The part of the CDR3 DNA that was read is TGTGCCTGGAAGGAAGGGCTTAACTATGGC. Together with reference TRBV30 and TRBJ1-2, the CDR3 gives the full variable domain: SQTIHQWPATLVQPVGSPLSLECTVEGTSNPNLYWYRQAAGRGLQLLFYSVGIGQISSEVPQNLSASRPQDRQFILSSKKLLLSDSGFYLCAWKEGLNYGYTFGSGTRLTVV.

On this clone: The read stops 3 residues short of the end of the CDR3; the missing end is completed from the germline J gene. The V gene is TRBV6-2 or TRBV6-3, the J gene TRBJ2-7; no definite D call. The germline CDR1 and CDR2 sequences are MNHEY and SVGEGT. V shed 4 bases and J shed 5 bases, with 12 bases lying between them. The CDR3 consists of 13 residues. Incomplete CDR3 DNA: TGTGCCAGCAGTTTGTCCAGGTTCCACGAG. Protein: CASSLSRFHE. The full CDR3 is CASSLSRFHEQYF.

The CDR3 sequence: CASSWATNTGELFF. CDR3 DNA, as far as it was read: TGTGCCAGCAGCTGGGCCACGAACACCGGGGAG. The gene calls are TRBV27 and TRBJ2-2; no firm D call. Read data end 3 residues before the CDR3 end; the end is taken from the germline J gene. This CDR3 comprises 14 residues. The germline gives CDR1 MNHEY, CDR2 SMNVEV (reference sequence). V lost 6 bases, J lost 0 bases, and 8 bases lay in between.

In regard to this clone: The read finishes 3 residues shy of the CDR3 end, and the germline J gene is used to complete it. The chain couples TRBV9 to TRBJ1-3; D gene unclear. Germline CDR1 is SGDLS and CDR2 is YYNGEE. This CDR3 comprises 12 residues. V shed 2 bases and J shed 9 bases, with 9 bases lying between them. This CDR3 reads CASSVTEGTIYF. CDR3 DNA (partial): TGTGCCAGCAGCGTTACAGAGGGCACC. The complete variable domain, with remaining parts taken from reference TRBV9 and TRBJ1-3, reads DSGVTQTPKHLITATGQRVTLRCSPRSGDLSVYWYQQSLDQGLQFLIQYYNGEERAKGNILERFSAQQFPDLHSELNLSSLELGDSALYFCASSVTEGTIYFGEGSWLTVV.

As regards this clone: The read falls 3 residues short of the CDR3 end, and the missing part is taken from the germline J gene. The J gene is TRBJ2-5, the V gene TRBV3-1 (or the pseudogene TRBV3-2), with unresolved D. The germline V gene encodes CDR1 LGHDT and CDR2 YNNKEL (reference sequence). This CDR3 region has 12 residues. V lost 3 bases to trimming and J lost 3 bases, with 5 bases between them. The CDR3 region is CASSHSKETQYF. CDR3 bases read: TGTGCCAGCAGCCACAGTAAAGAGACC.

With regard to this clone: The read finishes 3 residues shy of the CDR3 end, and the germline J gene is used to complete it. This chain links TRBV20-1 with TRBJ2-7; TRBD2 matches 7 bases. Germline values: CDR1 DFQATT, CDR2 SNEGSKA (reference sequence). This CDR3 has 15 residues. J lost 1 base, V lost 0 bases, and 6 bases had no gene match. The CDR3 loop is CSARDGDYASYEQYF. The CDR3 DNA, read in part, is TGCAGTGCTAGAGACGGGGACTACGCTTCCTACGAG.